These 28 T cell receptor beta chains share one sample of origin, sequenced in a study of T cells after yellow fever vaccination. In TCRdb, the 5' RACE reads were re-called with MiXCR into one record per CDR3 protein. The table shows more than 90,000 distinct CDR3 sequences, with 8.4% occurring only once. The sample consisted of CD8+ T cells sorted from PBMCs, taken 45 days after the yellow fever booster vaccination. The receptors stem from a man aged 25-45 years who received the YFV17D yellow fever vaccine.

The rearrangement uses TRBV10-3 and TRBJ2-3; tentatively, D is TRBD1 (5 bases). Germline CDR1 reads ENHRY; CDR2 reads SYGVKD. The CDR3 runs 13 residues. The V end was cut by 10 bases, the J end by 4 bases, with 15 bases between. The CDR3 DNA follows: TGTGCCAGTTGGAATTCAGGGTCAGATACGCAGTATTTT. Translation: CASWNSGSDTQYF.

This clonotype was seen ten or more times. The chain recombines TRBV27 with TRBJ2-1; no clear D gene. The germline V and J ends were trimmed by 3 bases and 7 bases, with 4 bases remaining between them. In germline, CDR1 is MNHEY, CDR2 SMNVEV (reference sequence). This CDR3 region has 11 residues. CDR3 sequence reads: CASSFANEQFF. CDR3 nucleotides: TGTGCCAGCAGTTTCGCGAATGAGCAGTTCTTC.

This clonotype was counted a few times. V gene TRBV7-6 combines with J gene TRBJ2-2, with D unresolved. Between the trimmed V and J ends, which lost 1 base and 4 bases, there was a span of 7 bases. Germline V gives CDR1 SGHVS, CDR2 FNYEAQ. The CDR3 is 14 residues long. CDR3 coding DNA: TGTGCCAGCAGCTTAGGGCACACCACCGGGGAGCTGTTTTTT. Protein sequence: CASSLGHTTGELFF.

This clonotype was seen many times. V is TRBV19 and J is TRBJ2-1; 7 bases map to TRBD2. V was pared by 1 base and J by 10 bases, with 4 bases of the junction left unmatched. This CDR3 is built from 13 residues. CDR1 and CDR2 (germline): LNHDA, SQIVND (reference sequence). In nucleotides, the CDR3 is TGTGCCAGTAGTATAGGGGGACTAAAGGAGCAGTTCTTC. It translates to CASSIGGLKEQFF.

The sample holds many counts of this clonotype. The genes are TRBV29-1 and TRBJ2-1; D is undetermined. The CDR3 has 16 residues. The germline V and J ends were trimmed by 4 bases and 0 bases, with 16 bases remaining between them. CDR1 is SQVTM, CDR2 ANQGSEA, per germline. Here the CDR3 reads CSVVSSDGDSYNEQFF. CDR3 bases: TGCAGCGTTGTTTCCTCGGACGGTGACTCCTACAATGAGCAGTTCTTC.

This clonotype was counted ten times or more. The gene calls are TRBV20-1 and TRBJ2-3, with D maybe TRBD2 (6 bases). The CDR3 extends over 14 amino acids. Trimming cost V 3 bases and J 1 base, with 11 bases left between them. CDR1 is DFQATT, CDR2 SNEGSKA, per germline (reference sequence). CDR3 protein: CSASRDWGTDTQYF. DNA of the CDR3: TGCAGTGCTAGCCGGGACTGGGGCACAGATACGCAGTATTTT.

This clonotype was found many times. CDR3 DNA: TGTGCCAGCAGCTTAGCGGCCGGGTTCTCTGGAAACACCATATATTTT. It is translated as CASSLAAGFSGNTIYF. This sequence joins TRBV7-8 and TRBJ1-3; no clear D. This CDR3 has 16 amino acids. V was shortened by 0 bases and J by 0 bases, with 9 bases between the two germline ends. Per germline, CDR1 SGHVS and CDR2 FQNEAQ.

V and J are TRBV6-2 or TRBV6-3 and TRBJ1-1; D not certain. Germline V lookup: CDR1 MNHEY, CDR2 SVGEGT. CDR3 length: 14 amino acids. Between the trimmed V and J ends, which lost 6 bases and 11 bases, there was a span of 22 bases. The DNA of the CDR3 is TGTGCCAGCAGCCCCCTTCCTTACTACGCACACGCTTTCTTT. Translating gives CASSPLPYYAHAFF.

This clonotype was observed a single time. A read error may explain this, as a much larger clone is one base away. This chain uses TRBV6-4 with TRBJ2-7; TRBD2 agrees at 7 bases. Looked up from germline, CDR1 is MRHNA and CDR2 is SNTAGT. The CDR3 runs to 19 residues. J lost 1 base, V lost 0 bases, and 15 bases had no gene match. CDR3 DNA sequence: TGTGCCAGCAGTGACTCGCGGGCCTGGGGAGCGGGAAGATCCTACGAGCAGTACTTC. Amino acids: CASSDSRAWGAGRSYEQYF.

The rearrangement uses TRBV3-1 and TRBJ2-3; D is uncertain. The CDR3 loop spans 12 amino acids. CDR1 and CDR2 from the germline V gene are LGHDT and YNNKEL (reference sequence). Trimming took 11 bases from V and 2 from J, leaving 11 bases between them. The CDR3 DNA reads TGTGCCGTCAGGACCTTCACAGATACGCAGTATTTT. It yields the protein CAVRTFTDTQYF.

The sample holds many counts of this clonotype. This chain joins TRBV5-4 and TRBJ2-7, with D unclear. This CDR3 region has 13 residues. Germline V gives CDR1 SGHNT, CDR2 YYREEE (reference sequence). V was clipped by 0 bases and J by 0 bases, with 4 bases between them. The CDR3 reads CASSLVDSYEQYF. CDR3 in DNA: TGTGCCAGCAGCTTGGTCGACTCCTACGAGCAGTACTTC.

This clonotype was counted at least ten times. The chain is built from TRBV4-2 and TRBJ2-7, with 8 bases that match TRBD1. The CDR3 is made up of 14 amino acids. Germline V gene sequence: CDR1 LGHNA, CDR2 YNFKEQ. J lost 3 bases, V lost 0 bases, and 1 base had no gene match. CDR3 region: CASSQEDRVYEQYF. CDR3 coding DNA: TGTGCCAGCAGCCAAGAGGACAGGGTCTACGAGCAGTACTTC.

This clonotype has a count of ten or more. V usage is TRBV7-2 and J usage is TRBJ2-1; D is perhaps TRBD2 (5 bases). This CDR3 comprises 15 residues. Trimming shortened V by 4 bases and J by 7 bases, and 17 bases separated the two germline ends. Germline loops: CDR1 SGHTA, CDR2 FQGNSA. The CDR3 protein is CASSSALRSGNEQFF. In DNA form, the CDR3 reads TGTGCCAGCAGCTCCGCGCTCCGCAGCGGTAATGAGCAGTTCTTC.

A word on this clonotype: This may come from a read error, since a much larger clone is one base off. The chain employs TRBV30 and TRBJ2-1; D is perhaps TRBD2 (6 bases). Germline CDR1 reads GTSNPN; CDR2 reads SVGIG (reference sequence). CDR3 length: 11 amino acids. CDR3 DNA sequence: TGTCCCTGGAGGGTCTATGGTGAGCAGTTCTTC. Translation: CPWRVYGEQFF.

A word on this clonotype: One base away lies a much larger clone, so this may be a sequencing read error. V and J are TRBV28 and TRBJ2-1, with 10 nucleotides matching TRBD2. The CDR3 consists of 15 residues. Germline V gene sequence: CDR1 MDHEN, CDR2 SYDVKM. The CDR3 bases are TGTGCCGGCAGAATAGCGGGAGGCCCCTACAATGAGCAGTTCTTC. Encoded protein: CAGRIAGGPYNEQFF.

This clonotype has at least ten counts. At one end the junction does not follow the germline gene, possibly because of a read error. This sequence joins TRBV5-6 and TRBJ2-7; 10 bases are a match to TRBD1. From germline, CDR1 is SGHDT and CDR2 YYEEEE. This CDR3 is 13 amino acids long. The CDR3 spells CASSPGTGASLGF. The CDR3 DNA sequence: TGTGCCAGCAGCCCGGGGACAGGGGCCTCTCTGGGCTTC.

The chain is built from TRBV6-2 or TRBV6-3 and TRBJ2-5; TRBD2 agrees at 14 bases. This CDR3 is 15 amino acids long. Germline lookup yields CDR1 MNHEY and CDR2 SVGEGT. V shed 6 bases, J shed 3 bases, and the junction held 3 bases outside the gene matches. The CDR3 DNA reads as TGTGCCAGCAGCGGGACTAGCGGGAGAAAAGAGACCCAGTACTTC. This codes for CASSGTSGRKETQYF.

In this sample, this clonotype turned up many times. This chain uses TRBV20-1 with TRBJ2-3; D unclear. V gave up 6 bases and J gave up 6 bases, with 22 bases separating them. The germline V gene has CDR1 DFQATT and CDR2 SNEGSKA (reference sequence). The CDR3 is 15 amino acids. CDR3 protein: CSAHWTYSNGDTQYF. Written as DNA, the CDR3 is TGCAGTGCCCACTGGACCTACTCAAACGGGGATACGCAGTATTTT.

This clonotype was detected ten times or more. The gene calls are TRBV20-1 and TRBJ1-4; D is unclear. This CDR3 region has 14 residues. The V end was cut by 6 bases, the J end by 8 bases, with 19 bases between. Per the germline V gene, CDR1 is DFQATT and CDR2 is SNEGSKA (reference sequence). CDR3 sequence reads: CSAPPGSLGEKLFF. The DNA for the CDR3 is TGCAGTGCCCCCCCGGGGAGCCTCGGGGAAAAACTGTTTTTT.

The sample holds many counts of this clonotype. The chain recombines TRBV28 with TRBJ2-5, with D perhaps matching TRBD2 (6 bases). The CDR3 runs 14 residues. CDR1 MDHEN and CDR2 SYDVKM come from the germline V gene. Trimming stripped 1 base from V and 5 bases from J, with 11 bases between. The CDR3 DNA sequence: TGTGCCAGCAGTTTATTGGGGGGAACTGAGACCCAGTACTTC. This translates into CASSLLGGTETQYF.

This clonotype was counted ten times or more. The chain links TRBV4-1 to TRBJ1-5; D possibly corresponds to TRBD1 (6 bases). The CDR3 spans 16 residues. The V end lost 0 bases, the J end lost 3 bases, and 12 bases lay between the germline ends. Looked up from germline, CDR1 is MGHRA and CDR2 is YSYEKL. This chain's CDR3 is CASSQEETGSNQPQHF. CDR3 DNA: TGCGCCAGCAGCCAAGAAGAGACAGGATCCAATCAGCCCCAGCATTTT.

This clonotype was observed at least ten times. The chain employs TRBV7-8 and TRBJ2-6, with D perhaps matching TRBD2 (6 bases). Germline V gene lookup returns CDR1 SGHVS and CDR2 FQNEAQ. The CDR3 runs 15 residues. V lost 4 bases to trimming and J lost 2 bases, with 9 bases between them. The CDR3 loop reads CASSWVAAGANVLTF. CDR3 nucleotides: TGTGCCAGCAGCTGGGTAGCGGCTGGGGCCAACGTCCTGACTTTC.

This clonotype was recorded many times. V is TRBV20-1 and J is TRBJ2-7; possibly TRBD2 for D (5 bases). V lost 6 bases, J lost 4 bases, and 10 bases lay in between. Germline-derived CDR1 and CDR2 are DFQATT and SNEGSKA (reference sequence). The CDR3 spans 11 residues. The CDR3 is CSAGPGYEQYF. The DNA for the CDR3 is TGCAGTGCCGGTCCGGGGTACGAGCAGTACTTC.

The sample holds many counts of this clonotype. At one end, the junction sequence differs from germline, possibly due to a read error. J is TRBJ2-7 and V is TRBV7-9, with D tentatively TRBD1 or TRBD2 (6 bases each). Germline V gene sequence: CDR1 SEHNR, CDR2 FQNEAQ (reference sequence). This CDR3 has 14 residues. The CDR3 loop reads CASSIARGPDEQYF. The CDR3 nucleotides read TGTGCCAGCAGCATAGCCCGGGGGCCAGACGAGCAGTACTTC.

The CDR3: CSALDFPGQDYREMTDTQYF. The CDR3 DNA follows: TGCAGCGCCTTAGACTTCCCGGGACAGGACTACCGAGAGATGACAGATACGCAGTATTTT. The chain uses TRBV29-1 and TRBJ2-3; 8 bases align to TRBD1. The CDR3 spans 20 residues. CDR1 is SQVTM and CDR2 is ANQGSEA in the germline V gene. The junction had 27 bases not matched to a gene; V was cut back by 7 bases and J by 3 bases.

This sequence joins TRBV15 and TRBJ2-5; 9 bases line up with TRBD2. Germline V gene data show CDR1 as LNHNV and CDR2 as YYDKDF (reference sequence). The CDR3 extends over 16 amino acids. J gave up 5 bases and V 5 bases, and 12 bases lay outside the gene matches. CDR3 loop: CATSHQAREGLETQYF. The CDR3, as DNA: TGTGCCACCAGCCATCAGGCGCGGGAGGGCCTTGAGACCCAGTACTTC. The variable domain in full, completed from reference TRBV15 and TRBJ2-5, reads DAMVIQNPRYQVTQFGKPVTLSCSQTLNHNVMYWYQQKSSQAPKLLFHYYDKDFNNEADTPDNFQSRRPNTSFCFLDIRSPGLGDTAMYLCATSHQAREGLETQYFGPGTRLLVL.

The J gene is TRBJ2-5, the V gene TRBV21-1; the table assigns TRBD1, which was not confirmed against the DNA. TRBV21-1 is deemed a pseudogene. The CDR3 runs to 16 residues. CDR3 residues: CASSKGGGFGQETQYF. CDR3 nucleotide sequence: TGTGCCAGCAGCAAAGGGGGGGGGTTCGGCCAAGAGACCCAGTACTTC.

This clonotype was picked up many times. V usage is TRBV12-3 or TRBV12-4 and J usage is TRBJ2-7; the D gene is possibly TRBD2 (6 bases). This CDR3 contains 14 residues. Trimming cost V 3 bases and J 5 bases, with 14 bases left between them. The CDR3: CASSLVGSPHEQYF. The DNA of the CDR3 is TGTGCCAGCAGTTTGGTCGGGAGTCCCCACGAGCAGTACTTC.